This T cell receptor (beta chain) derives from a study of T cell changes during pregnancy in multiple sclerosis. The CDR3 contains 16 residues. Trimming removed 4 bases from V and 7 bases from J, with 18 bases in between. Germline values: CDR1 SGHKS, CDR2 YYEKEE (reference sequence). Generated by immunoSEQ multiplex PCR, the TCRdb table keeps only in-frame clones and is missing some. The sample yields around 58,000 clones, roughly nine tenths seen once. The receptor comes from a female donor with multiple sclerosis, enrolled in a pregnancy study. This specimen was peripheral blood, taken before pregnancy. The chain links TRBV5-5 to TRBJ1-6; unclear D gene. The CDR3 coding sequence is TGTGCCAGCAGCGGGGTGGCGGGAGGGTCAAATTCACCCCTCCACTTT. Translation: CASSGVAGGSNSPLHF. Combining the CDR3 with reference TRBV5-5 and TRBJ1-6 gives the whole variable domain DAGVTQSPTHLIKTRGQQVTLRCSPISGHKSVSWYQQVLGQGPQFIFQYYEKEERGRGNFPDRFSARQFPNYSSELNVNALLLGDSALYLCASSGVAGGSNSPLHFGNGTRLTVT.